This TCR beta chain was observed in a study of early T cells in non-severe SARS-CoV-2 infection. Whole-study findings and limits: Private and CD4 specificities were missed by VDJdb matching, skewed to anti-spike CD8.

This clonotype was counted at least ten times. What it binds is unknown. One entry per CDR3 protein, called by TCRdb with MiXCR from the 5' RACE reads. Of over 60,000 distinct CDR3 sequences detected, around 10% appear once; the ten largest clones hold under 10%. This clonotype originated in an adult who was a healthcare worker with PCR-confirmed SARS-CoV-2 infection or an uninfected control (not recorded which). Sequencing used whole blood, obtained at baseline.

Here the CDR3 DNA reads TGTGCCAGCAGCCCGGCGCGGGGTGATAACACCGGGGAGCTGTTTTTT. Protein product: CASSPARGDNTGELFF. The V call is TRBV7-3, the J call TRBJ2-2; TRBD2 might be the D (6 bases). This CDR3 has 16 residues. Germline assignment: CDR1 SGHTA and CDR2 FQGTGA. V gave up 5 bases and J gave up 2 bases, with 15 bases separating them.